This T cell receptor (beta chain) derives from a study of blood T cell repertoires in COVID-19. TCRdb keeps only in-frame clones here, not all; method: immunoSEQ multiplex PCR. The table includes roughly 180,000 clones, about four fifths detected once. Participant-reported clinical history was the basis for cohort assignment. The V gene's germline CDR1 is SNHLY and CDR2 FYNNEI. The V gene lost 6 bases and the J gene lost 5 bases, with 11 bases spanning the gap. The CDR3 has 13 amino acids. The receptor's source is a man aged 45-60 years who had recovered from COVID-19. The chain employs TRBV2 and TRBJ1-5; D remains ambiguous. The sequenced sample consisted of PBMCs or T cells enriched from blood (not recorded which). The CDR3 spells CASRKSSDQPQHF. CDR3 coding DNA: TGTGCCAGCAGGAAGAGCAGCGATCAGCCCCAGCATTTT.